The rows below give T cell receptor beta chains drawn from one sample of a study of cytomegalovirus exposure and HLA in healthy donors. TCRdb's copy holds only in-frame clones and misses some; the assay was immunoSEQ multiplex PCR. The data contain 200,000 to 250,000 clones, around 80% of them seen just once; the ten biggest clones take up roughly 2.5%. Sequenced: PBMCs. These receptors were collected from an older woman in good health and CMV-seropositive. Each CDR3 is given without its conserved first and last residue. Fields, in order: V gene, CDR3 protein.

>TRBV7-8
ASSLSGNQPQH
>TRBV6-6
ASSFPLELNTDTQY
>TRBV27
ASGLRGAEQY
>TRBV5-4
ASSPGNSGNTIY
>TRBV27
ASSPGGTWGYT
>TRBV18
ASSPLEETQY
>TRBV7-2
ASSLVTGVNSPLH
>TRBV4-2
ASSQVGRADQPQH
>TRBV9
ASSAELTEKNEKLF
>TRBV7-9
ASSPPYRLAGVFNEQF
>TRBV19
ASRVQGAVQPQH
>TRBV7-2
ASSSGQGYGYT
>TRBV4-3
ASSQTTGNYGYT
>TRBV10-3
AISPPGERSTDTQY
>TRBV5-6
ASRRQVSNYGYT
>TRBV7-3
ASSLGLGGTGELF
>TRBV15
ATSRARTGVYGYT
>TRBV5-1
ASSLTSSGEYNSPLH
>TRBV5-1
ASSSEDTQETQY
>TRBV30
AWCRGSGNTIY
>TRBV5-4
ASSFEGQPWRGYT
>TRBV2
ANGLREGDGYT
>TRBV10-2
ASRTSGSSEQF
>TRBV7-9
ASSLSSYEQY
>TRBV6-1
ASSGHRKMDTQY
>TRBV7-2
ASSNPSGYNEQF
>TRBV10-1
ASSEAAGGKETQY
>TRBV28
ASSPPGGSPGIHEQY
>TRBV2
ASSVGQGAFEKLF
>TRBV7-9
ASSLAQYQPQH
>TRBV27
ASSFTIRADTQY
>TRBV5-4
ASSLAGGQRPGELF
>TRBV5-1
ASSFGQDTEAF
>TRBV7-2
ASSLVVGANTEAF
>TRBV19
ASSIVGLMDGELF
>TRBV7-9
ASSLRSGTIY
>TRBV30
AWSSTGGGGEAF
>TRBV18
ASSPMTRTHEQF
>TRBV5-1
ASSLNGRGYEQY
>TRBV12-5
ASGLVGKGDQETQY
>TRBV4-1
ASRGTGTQEQY
>TRBV11-2
ASSSPGGLYNEQF
>TRBV30
AWSINGGVVNYGYT
>TRBV5-1
ASSLTQLITDTQY
>TRBV7-3
ASSFSGEETQY
>TRBV4-2
ASSQDPQGNYGYT
>TRBV21-1
ASSTTTRPLGTEAF
>TRBV5-4
ASSSRGPEQY
>TRBV19
AEVRTGRPYEQY